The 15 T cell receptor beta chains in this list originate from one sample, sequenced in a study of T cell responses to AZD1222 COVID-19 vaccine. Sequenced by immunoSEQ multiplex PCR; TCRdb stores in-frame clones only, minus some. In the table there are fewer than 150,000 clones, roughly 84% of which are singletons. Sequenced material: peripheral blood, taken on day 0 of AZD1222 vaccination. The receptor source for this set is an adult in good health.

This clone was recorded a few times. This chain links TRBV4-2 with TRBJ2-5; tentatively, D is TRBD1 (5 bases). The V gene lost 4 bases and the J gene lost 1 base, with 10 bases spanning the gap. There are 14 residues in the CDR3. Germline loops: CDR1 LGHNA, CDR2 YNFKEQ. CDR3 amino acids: CASSLTGTQETQYF. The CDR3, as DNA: TGTGCCAGCAGCCTCACAGGTACCCAAGAGACCCAGTACTTC.

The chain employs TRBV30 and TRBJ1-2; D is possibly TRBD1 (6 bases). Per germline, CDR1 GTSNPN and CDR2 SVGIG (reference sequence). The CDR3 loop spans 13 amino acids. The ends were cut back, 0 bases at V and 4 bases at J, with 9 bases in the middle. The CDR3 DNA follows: TGTGCCTGGAGTGTAGGAGGGGGCTATGGCTACACCTTC. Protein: CAWSVGGGYGYTF.

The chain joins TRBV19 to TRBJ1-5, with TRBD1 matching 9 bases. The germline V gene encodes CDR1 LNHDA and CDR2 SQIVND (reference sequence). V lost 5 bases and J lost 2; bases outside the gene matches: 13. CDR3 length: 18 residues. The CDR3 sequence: CASSATPGQGQGNQPQHF. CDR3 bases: TGTGCCAGTAGTGCAACGCCGGGACAGGGACAAGGCAATCAGCCCCAGCATTTT.

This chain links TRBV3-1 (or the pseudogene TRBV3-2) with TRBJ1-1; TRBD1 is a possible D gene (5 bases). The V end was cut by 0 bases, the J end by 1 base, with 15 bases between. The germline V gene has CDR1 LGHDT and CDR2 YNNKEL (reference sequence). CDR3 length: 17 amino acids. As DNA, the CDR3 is TGTGCCAGCAGCCAAGATCTGGGGACTCTCAAGAACACTGAAGCTTTCTTT. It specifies CASSQDLGTLKNTEAFF.

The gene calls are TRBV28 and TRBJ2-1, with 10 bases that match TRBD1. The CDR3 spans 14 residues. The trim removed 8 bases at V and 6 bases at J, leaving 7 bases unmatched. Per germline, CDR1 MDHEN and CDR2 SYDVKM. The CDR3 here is CASHRDRGRNEQFF. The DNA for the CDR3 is TGTGCCAGCCACCGGGACAGGGGTCGCAATGAGCAGTTCTTC. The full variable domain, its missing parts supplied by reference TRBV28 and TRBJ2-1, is DVKVTQSSRYLVKRTGEKVFLECVQDMDHENMFWYRQDPGLGLRLIYFSYDVKMKEKGDIPEGYSVSREKKERFSLILESASTNQTSMYLCASHRDRGRNEQFFGPGTRLTVL.

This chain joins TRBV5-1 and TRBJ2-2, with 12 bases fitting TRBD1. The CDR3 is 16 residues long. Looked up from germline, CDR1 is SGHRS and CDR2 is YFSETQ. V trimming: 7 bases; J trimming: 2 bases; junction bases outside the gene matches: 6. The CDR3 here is CASQPGTGGNTGELFF. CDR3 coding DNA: TGCGCCAGCCAACCCGGGACAGGGGGCAACACCGGGGAGCTGTTTTTT.

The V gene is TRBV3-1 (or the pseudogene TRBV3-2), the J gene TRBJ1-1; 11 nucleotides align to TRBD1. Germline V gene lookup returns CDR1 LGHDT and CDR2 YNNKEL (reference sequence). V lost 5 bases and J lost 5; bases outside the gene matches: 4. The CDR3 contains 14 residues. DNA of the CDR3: TGTGCCAGCAGCAGCCGGGACAGGGGGACTGAAGCTTTCTTT. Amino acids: CASSSRDRGTEAFF.

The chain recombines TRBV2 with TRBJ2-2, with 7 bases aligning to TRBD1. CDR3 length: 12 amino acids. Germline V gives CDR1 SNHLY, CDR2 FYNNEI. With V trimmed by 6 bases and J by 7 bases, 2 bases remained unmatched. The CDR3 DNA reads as TGTGCCAGCAGCCGGGACAGCGGGGAGCTGTTTTTT. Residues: CASSRDSGELFF.

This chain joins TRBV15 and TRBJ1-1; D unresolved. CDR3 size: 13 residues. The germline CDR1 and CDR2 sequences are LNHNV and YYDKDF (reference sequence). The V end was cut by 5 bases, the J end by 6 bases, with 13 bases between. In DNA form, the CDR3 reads TGTGCCACCAGCGGTCGGATGGGTTCTGAAGCTTTCTTT. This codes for CATSGRMGSEAFF. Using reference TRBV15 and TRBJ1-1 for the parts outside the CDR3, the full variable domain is DAMVIQNPRYQVTQFGKPVTLSCSQTLNHNVMYWYQQKSSQAPKLLFHYYDKDFNNEADTPDNFQSRRPNTSFCFLDIRSPGLGDTAMYLCATSGRMGSEAFFGQGTRLTVV.

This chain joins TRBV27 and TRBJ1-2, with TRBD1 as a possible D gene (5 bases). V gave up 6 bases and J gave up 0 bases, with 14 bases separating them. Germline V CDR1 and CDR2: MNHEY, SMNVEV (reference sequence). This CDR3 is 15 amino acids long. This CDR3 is CASRRQQLANYGYTF. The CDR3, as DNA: TGTGCCAGCAGGAGACAGCAACTAGCTAACTATGGCTACACCTTC.

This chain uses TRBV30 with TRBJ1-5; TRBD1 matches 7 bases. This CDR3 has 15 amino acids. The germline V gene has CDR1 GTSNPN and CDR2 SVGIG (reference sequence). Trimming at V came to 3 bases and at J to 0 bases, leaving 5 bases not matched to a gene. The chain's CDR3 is CAWRTGTASNQPQHF. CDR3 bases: TGTGCCTGGAGAACAGGGACAGCTAGCAATCAGCCCCAGCATTTT.

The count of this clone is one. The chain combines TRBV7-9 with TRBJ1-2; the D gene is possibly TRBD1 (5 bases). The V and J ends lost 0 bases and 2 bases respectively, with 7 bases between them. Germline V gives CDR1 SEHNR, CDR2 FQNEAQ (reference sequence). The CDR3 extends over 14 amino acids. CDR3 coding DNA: TGTGCCAGCAGCTTAGCCGGGGGAAACTATGGCTACACCTTC. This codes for CASSLAGGNYGYTF.

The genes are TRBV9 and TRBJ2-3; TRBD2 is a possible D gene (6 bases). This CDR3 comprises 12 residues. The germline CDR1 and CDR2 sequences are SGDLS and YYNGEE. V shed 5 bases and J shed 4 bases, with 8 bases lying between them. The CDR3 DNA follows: TGTGCCAGCAGGTCGGGGGCAGATACGCAGTATTTT. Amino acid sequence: CASRSGADTQYF.

The CDR3 is CAWSEAPSGNTIYF. Here the CDR3 DNA reads TGTGCCTGGAGTGAGGCCCCCTCTGGAAACACCATATATTTT. The V gene is TRBV30, the J gene TRBJ1-3; D is ambiguous. Germline loops: CDR1 GTSNPN, CDR2 SVGIG (reference sequence). With 1 base removed from V and 0 bases from J, the gap between germline ends came to 7 bases. CDR3 length: 14 residues.

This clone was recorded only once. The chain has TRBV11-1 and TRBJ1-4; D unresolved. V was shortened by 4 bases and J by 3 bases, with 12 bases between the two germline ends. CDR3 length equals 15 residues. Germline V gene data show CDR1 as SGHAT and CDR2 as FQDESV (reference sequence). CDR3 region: CASSSDSGANEKLFF. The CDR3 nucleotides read TGTGCCAGCAGCTCGGATTCTGGGGCTAATGAAAAACTGTTTTTT.